The 15 T cell receptor beta chains below come from one sample, sequenced in a study of T cells in Graves' hyperthyroidism and ophthalmopathy (dated by TCRdb to the late 2010s). To prepare the library, multiplex PCR was applied. Sequencer: Illumina HiSeq 2000. Amplification of TCR beta CDR3 regions was carried out from RNA transcripts. A first-round RT-PCR of the TCR CDR3 used the HTBI primer set with the Qiagen OneStep RT-PCR kit. Through fastp at Q25 and MiXCR, TCRdb rebuilt clones from the public reads, retaining in-frame beta chains. Every entry covers one CDR3 protein and lists the most common genes and DNA from its rows. For this sample the table gives about 300,000 distinct CDR3 sequences, of which 20% to 25% were detected only once. Over 25% of the sample lies in the top ten. The specimen was blood. Receptors originate from a man aged 35 to 55 with Graves' hyperthyroidism that later progressed to Graves' ophthalmopathy.

This clonotype has ten or more counts. CDR3 amino acids: CASSPRVRGRSSYEQYF. CDR3 sequence (DNA): TGTGCCAGCAGTCCCAGGGTTCGGGGTAGGAGCTCCTACGAGCAGTACTTC. The chain links TRBV27 to TRBJ2-7, with D perhaps matching TRBD1 or TRBD2 (5 bases each). CDR1 is MNHEY and CDR2 is SMNVEV in the germline V gene (reference sequence). The CDR3 contains 17 residues. Trimming cost V 5 bases and J 0 bases, with 20 bases left between them.

A few counts support this clonotype. As DNA, the CDR3 is TGTGCCAGCAGCCGGGGTTCTGGGGCCAACGTCCTGACTTTC. Encoded protein: CASSRGSGANVLTF. This chain joins TRBV7-8 and TRBJ2-6, with D possibly TRBD2 on 5 matching bases. The CDR3 extends over 14 amino acids. The V gene's germline CDR1 is SGHVS and CDR2 FQNEAQ. V was cut by 5 bases and J by 1 base, with 6 bases left in between. The entire variable domain, with the rest obtained from reference TRBV7-8 and TRBJ2-6, is as follows: GAGVSQSPRYKVAKRGQDVALRCDPISGHVSLFWYQQALGQGPEFLTYFQNEAQLDKSGLPSDRFFAERPEGSVSTLKIQRTQQEDSAVYLCASSRGSGANVLTFGAGSRLTVL.

The table lists this clonotype with many counts. The chain has TRBV6-1 and TRBJ1-1; D gene ambiguous. V dropped 8 bases and J dropped 1 base, with 17 bases sitting between them. Germline CDR1 MNHNS, CDR2 SASEGT. The CDR3 is 15 residues long. CDR3 bases: TGTGCCAGCTCCCAAGGGAAGGTCAGGAACACTGAAGCTTTCTTT. Residues: CASSQGKVRNTEAFF.

The chain couples TRBV6-1 to TRBJ1-5; perhaps TRBD1 as D (6 bases). The CDR3 is 17 residues long. Looked up from germline, CDR1 is MNHNS and CDR2 is SASEGT. V lost 6 bases and J lost 7, with 25 bases in between. The chain's CDR3 is CASRTNYNRVREQPQHF. In DNA, the CDR3 is TGTGCCAGCAGAACAAATTACAACAGGGTGCGGGAACAGCCCCAGCATTTT.

This clonotype came up many times. The J gene is TRBJ1-5, the V gene TRBV19, with 9 bases matching TRBD1. CDR1 and CDR2 (germline): LNHDA, SQIVND (reference sequence). V shed 7 bases and J 0 bases; nucleotides not matched to a gene: 4. CDR3 length equals 15 residues. The CDR3 DNA follows: TGTGCCAGTATCCAGACAGGGGGTAGCAATCAGCCCCAGCATTTT. Amino acids: CASIQTGGSNQPQHF.

The table lists this clonotype with many counts. The rearrangement links TRBV12-3 or TRBV12-4 to TRBJ2-2, with 7 positions matching TRBD1. J was trimmed by 5 bases and V by 5 bases; bases with no gene match: 8. This CDR3 is 15 amino acids long. CDR3 sequence: CASSPPTGITGELFF. In nucleotides, the CDR3 is TGTGCCAGCAGTCCCCCGACAGGGATTACCGGGGAGCTGTTTTTT.

This clonotype was picked up many times. The chain uses TRBV27 and TRBJ2-2, with D maybe TRBD2 (6 bases). V was shortened by 5 bases and J by 1 base, with 11 bases between the two germline ends. The CDR3 has 15 amino acids. Germline loops: CDR1 MNHEY, CDR2 SMNVEV (reference sequence). The CDR3 DNA follows: TGTGCCAGCAGTCTGGCTAGCGAGAACACCGGGGAGCTGTTTTTT. It encodes CASSLASENTGELFF.

This clonotype was seen ten or more times. In DNA, the CDR3 is TGTGACCCTCCGGGAAACAATCAGCCCCAGCATTTT. This encodes CDPPGNNQPQHF. V gene TRBV19 combines with J gene TRBJ1-5; D unclear. The germline gives CDR1 LNHDA, CDR2 SQIVND (reference sequence). The CDR3 extends over 12 amino acids.

This clonotype appeared many times. The gene calls are TRBV19 and TRBJ2-7; TRBD1 matches at 9 bases. With 8 bases clipped from V and 3 bases from J, the junction kept 8 bases outside the gene matches. The CDR3 contains 14 residues. Germline CDR1 LNHDA, CDR2 SQIVND (reference sequence). CDR3 sequence reads: CASSTGGDNYEQYF. CDR3 DNA sequence: TGTGCCAGTTCCACAGGGGGCGACAACTACGAGCAGTACTTC.

This clonotype was detected ten times or more. The chain uses TRBV7-3 and TRBJ2-7, with D tentatively TRBD1 (5 bases). Trimming cost V 2 bases and J 2 bases, with 10 bases left between them. Germline V gene data show CDR1 as SGHTA and CDR2 as FQGTGA. There are 14 residues in the CDR3. In DNA form, the CDR3 reads TGTGCCAGCAGCTTAGACAGCGCTGCCTACGAGCAGTACTTC. This encodes CASSLDSAAYEQYF.

The sample holds many counts of this clonotype. The chain employs TRBV5-1 and TRBJ1-1; D remains ambiguous. The germline CDR1 and CDR2 sequences are SGHRS and YFSETQ. The CDR3 length is 17 residues. Trimming removed 0 bases at V and 0 bases at J, with 15 bases between. The CDR3 DNA reads as TGCGCCAGCAGCTTGGCTACCGGGATAGGGATGAACACTGAAGCTTTCTTT. Translated, it gives CASSLATGIGMNTEAFF.

This clonotype was recorded many times. The chain has TRBV7-3 and TRBJ2-5; D gene ambiguous. This CDR3 region has 13 residues. Trimming shortened V by 0 bases and J by 9 bases, and 11 bases separated the two germline ends. CDR1 and CDR2 from the germline V gene are SGHTA and FQGTGA. The CDR3 loop is CASSLTPEQAQYF. CDR3 in DNA: TGTGCCAGCAGCTTAACGCCCGAGCAGGCCCAGTACTTC.

This clonotype was counted ten times or more. The chain is built from TRBV12-3 or TRBV12-4 and TRBJ2-5, with unresolved D. This CDR3 is 13 amino acids long. V shed 3 bases and J shed 3 bases, with 8 bases lying between them. The CDR3 DNA follows: TGTGCCAGCAGTTTTGGGCGGAAAGAGACCCAGTACTTC. Its translation is CASSFGRKETQYF.

This clonotype is medium-sized in the sample. The rearrangement links TRBV27 to TRBJ1-5, with 7 bases lining up with TRBD1. Germline V lookup: CDR1 MNHEY, CDR2 SMNVEV (reference sequence). J lost 5 bases, V lost 4 bases, and 2 bases had no gene match. The CDR3 spans 13 residues. This CDR3 reads CASSWDSDQPQHF. CDR3 nucleotide sequence: TGTGCCAGCAGTTGGGACAGCGATCAGCCCCAGCATTTT.

This clonotype was seen repeatedly, ten times or more. The CDR3 nucleotides are TGTGCCAGCGGCGGGGACAGGGTGCACTATGGCTACACCTTC. Encoded protein: CASGGDRVHYGYTF. V and J are TRBV2 and TRBJ1-2; 9 bases map to TRBD1. The germline V gene has CDR1 SNHLY and CDR2 FYNNEI. Losses at the gene ends were 8 bases for V and 3 bases for J; bases not matched to a gene: 7. The CDR3 is 14 amino acids.